Each of the 4 T cell receptor beta chains below was sequenced from the same sample in a study of cytomegalovirus exposure and HLA in healthy donors. In the PCR, 60 Vbeta and 13 Jbeta primers were used. Generated by immunoSEQ multiplex PCR, the TCRdb table keeps only in-frame clones and is missing some. The table includes about 160,000 clones, roughly 75% detected once. The sample comprised PBMCs. The receptors derive from a female donor in good health and CMV-seronegative.

This clone was seen a few times. The V and J genes are TRBV18 and TRBJ2-5; D may be TRBD2 (6 bases). Germline values: CDR1 KGHSH, CDR2 LQKENI. The CDR3 contains 13 residues. The ends were cut back, 3 bases at V and 4 bases at J, with 9 bases in the middle. The DNA of the CDR3 is TGTGCCAGCTCACCCGGGAGCGGAGAGACCCAGTACTTC. As protein: CASSPGSGETQYF.

This clone was seen only a few times. V gene TRBV4-1 combines with J gene TRBJ1-4; 10 bases are a match to TRBD1. After removal of 0 bases from V and 8 bases from J, the junction contained 3 bases not matched to a gene. Germline values: CDR1 MGHRA, CDR2 YSYEKL. The length of the CDR3 is 15 residues. The CDR3 reads CASSQEGTGDEKLFF. In DNA form, the CDR3 reads TGCGCCAGCAGCCAAGAAGGGACAGGGGACGAAAAACTGTTTTTT.

The V and J genes are TRBV28 and TRBJ1-4; 7 bases map to TRBD1. Germline values: CDR1 MDHEN, CDR2 SYDVKM. V lost 6 bases to trimming and J lost 4 bases; unmatched junction nucleotides: 14. CDR3 size: 17 residues. DNA of the CDR3: TGTGCCAGCAGACCTATCATACCGGGACAGTTTAATGAAAAACTGTTTTTT. It specifies CASRPIIPGQFNEKLFF.

The V and J genes are TRBV18 and TRBJ1-1; tentative D call: TRBD1 (5 bases). Germline V gene lookup returns CDR1 KGHSH and CDR2 LQKENI. The CDR3 is 15 residues long. V was cut by 3 bases and J by 5 bases, with 16 bases left in between. CDR3 region: CASSPEGQVRTEAFF. CDR3 DNA sequence: TGTGCCAGCTCACCGGAGGGGCAGGTACGAACTGAAGCTTTCTTT.